Listed below are T cell receptor beta chains from one sample, sequenced in a study of blood T cell repertoires in COVID-19. Method: immunoSEQ multiplex PCR; TCRdb's copy keeps in-frame clones and lacks some. The sample consists of some 240,000 clones, about 90% of them appearing once. Sequencing input: peripheral blood. These receptors were collected from a man aged 60-69 years who had recovered from COVID-19. Both conserved end residues are trimmed from each CDR3. Fields, in order: V gene, D gene, J gene, CDR3 protein. D genes are given only for firm matches.

v_gene: TRBV19
d_gene: TRBD1
j_gene: TRBJ1-1
CDR3aa: ASSIGQGAHVTEAF

v_gene: TRBV11-3
d_gene: TRBD2
j_gene: TRBJ2-5
CDR3aa: ASSIGLGGGDQY

v_gene: TRBV3-1/TRBV3-2
d_gene: TRBD1
j_gene: TRBJ1-1
CDR3aa: ASSHGQGTEAF

v_gene: TRBV12-5
d_gene: -
j_gene: TRBJ1-5
CDR3aa: ASGLDRTERQPQH

v_gene: TRBV19
d_gene: TRBD2
j_gene: TRBJ2-2
CDR3aa: ASSGWTSGLNTGELF

v_gene: TRBV19
d_gene: TRBD2
j_gene: TRBJ2-4
CDR3aa: ASTRLAGGHIQY

v_gene: TRBV15
d_gene: -
j_gene: TRBJ2-1
CDR3aa: ATSRDQSGIDEQF

v_gene: TRBV6-1
d_gene: -
j_gene: TRBJ1-6
CDR3aa: ASSEAPGDSPLH

v_gene: TRBV24-1
d_gene: TRBD1
j_gene: TRBJ2-1
CDR3aa: ATSGGDSSYNEQF

v_gene: TRBV2
d_gene: TRBD1
j_gene: TRBJ1-5
CDR3aa: ASSGQGAGQPQH

v_gene: TRBV5-1
d_gene: TRBD1
j_gene: TRBJ1-3
CDR3aa: ASSMTGDSGNTIY

v_gene: TRBV19
d_gene: TRBD1
j_gene: TRBJ1-6
CDR3aa: ASTPPGQGVNSPLH

v_gene: TRBV30
d_gene: -
j_gene: TRBJ1-2
CDR3aa: AWSEGVPYGYT

v_gene: TRBV28
d_gene: -
j_gene: TRBJ1-2
CDR3aa: ASEGGGWGYT

v_gene: TRBV30
d_gene: TRBD2
j_gene: TRBJ2-5
CDR3aa: AWRVAGGGETQY

v_gene: TRBV30
d_gene: -
j_gene: TRBJ2-3
CDR3aa: AWSVKGGVLTDTQY

v_gene: TRBV19
d_gene: -
j_gene: TRBJ1-4
CDR3aa: ASSFGEKLF

v_gene: TRBV20-1
d_gene: TRBD1
j_gene: TRBJ1-4
CDR3aa: SASAPGTGGAEKLF

v_gene: TRBV19
d_gene: TRBD1
j_gene: TRBJ1-1
CDR3aa: ASSDTQGITEAF

v_gene: TRBV5-6
d_gene: -
j_gene: TRBJ1-1
CDR3aa: ASSLQQVMNTEAF

v_gene: TRBV3-1/TRBV3-2
d_gene: TRBD2
j_gene: TRBJ2-1
CDR3aa: ASSRTSGGLNNEQF

v_gene: TRBV5-8
d_gene: TRBD1
j_gene: TRBJ2-2
CDR3aa: ASTTGDRRNTGELF

v_gene: TRBV30
d_gene: TRBD2
j_gene: TRBJ2-3
CDR3aa: AWSVMASGGRDTQY

v_gene: TRBV7-9
d_gene: -
j_gene: TRBJ2-5
CDR3aa: ASGEQETQY

v_gene: TRBV15
d_gene: -
j_gene: TRBJ2-1
CDR3aa: ATSSRVGEQF

v_gene: TRBV11-2
d_gene: TRBD1
j_gene: TRBJ2-7
CDR3aa: ASSLRDRGLRYEQY

v_gene: TRBV19
d_gene: TRBD1
j_gene: TRBJ1-2
CDR3aa: ASSSWDRDRGYT

v_gene: TRBV3-1/TRBV3-2
d_gene: TRBD2
j_gene: TRBJ2-3
CDR3aa: ASSPARTSGGGTDTQY

v_gene: TRBV4-1
d_gene: TRBD1
j_gene: TRBJ1-5
CDR3aa: ASSRSGQANFNQPQH

v_gene: TRBV3-1/TRBV3-2
d_gene: TRBD2
j_gene: TRBJ2-5
CDR3aa: ASSLRLAGAQETQY

v_gene: TRBV5-5
d_gene: TRBD1
j_gene: TRBJ1-1
CDR3aa: ASGIGDRGSFTEAF

v_gene: TRBV5-1
d_gene: TRBD1
j_gene: TRBJ2-1
CDR3aa: ASSLAGGTGSSYNEQF

v_gene: TRBV3-1/TRBV3-2
d_gene: -
j_gene: TRBJ1-4
CDR3aa: ASSPLKLSVPLYQKLF